This T cell receptor beta chain was obtained from a study of T cell repertoires in cytomegalovirus infection. At the level of the study: The study used recently identified HLA-C-restricted and well-studied HLA-B-restricted CMV epitopes. An indication of both CMV infection and matching HLA type came from public TCR beta signatures.

Study conclusions and caveats: Clonotypes of TCR beta that were HLA-C-restricted and CMV-specific dominated the ex vivo response.

TCRdb re-derived calls from the reads in MiXCR, one entry per CDR3 protein. This table has about half a million distinct CDR3 sequences, around 35% appearing once. This clonotype was recorded only once. Its antigen is unidentified. V lost 5 bases, J lost 3 bases, and 10 bases stayed unmatched. This CDR3 is built from 17 residues. The chain employs TRBV12-3 or TRBV12-4 and TRBJ2-4, with 10 bases lining up with TRBD2. This TCR was sampled from a human donor in good health (CMV status not recorded). Some clones in this sample may be carry-over from other donors' samples. This sample comprised cultured PBMCs, obtained from culture after CMV antigen stimulation. The CDR3: CASSPGTSVFDKNIQYF. In DNA, the CDR3 is TGTGCCAGCAGTCCAGGGACTAGCGTTTTCGACAAAAACATTCAGTACTTC.